The clone carrying this TCR beta chain turned up a few times. Its antigen is still unknown. This CDR3 is 15 amino acids long. From germline, CDR1 is MDHEN and CDR2 SYDVKM. The V gene end was trimmed by 6 bases and the J gene end by 4 bases; junction bases not matched to a gene: 9. The PCR was carried out with 60 Vbeta primers and 13 Jbeta primers. Libraries were prepared by immunoSEQ multiplex PCR; TCRdb keeps only in-frame clonotypes and omits some of them. The table has approximately 170,000 clones, around 67% seen once. This record belongs to a study of cytomegalovirus exposure and HLA in healthy donors. Whole-study results and caveats: An analysis that was carried out later associated approximately 15,000 TCR beta sequences with HLA alleles at 0.05 false discovery rate.

Sequencing was performed on PBMCs. J is TRBJ2-5 and V is TRBV28; 9 bases are shared with TRBD1. The TCR was taken from a woman aged 18-30 years in good health and CMV-seropositive. CDR3 residues: CASRMGDRAGETQYF. CDR3 nucleotides: TGTGCCAGCAGGATGGGGGACAGGGCTGGAGAGACCCAGTACTTC.